This is a list of T cell receptor beta chains from one sample in a study of T cell responses to AZD1222 COVID-19 vaccine. The table came from immunoSEQ multiplex PCR; TCRdb's copy has only in-frame clones and leaves some out. The table includes around 110,000 clones, 88% detected once. This sample comprised peripheral blood, obtained on day 0 of AZD1222 vaccination. The receptors shown here come from an adult in good health. CDR3s include the opening cysteine and the closing phenylalanine or tryptophan. Fields, in order: clone size, V gene, J gene, D gene, CDR3 DNA, CDR3 protein. D genes are given only for firm matches. Some rows have no size entry. The others give once, few or many, or a class for an expanded clone.

>few|TRBV7-2|TRBJ2-2|TRBD2
TGTGCCAGCAGCTTAGAACCTAGCGGGGGGGCAACCGGGGAGCTGTTTTTT
CASSLEPSGGATGELFF
>few|TRBV10-2|TRBJ2-4|TRBD2
TGCGCCAGCAGTGGCCCGGGACTAGCGGGAAAAAACGACTTAGCCAAAAACATTCAGTACTTC
CASSGPGLAGKNDLAKNIQYF
>-|TRBV7-9|TRBJ2-3|TRBD2
TGTGCCAGCAGCTTACTAGCGGGGCTAGATACGCAGTATTTT
CASSLLAGLDTQYF
>-|TRBV5-1|TRBJ1-1|-
TGCGCCAGCAGCTTGGGGCAGGCCCCCACTGAAGCTTTCTTT
CASSLGQAPTEAFF
>few|TRBV19|TRBJ1-2|-
TGTGCCAGTAATAGGGGAAGTTCCTATGGCTACACCTTC
CASNRGSSYGYTF
>-|TRBV6-5|TRBJ1-2|-
TGTGCCAGCAGTTACTCGATACAACTTTCTCTCAGGGGCTACACCTTC
CASSYSIQLSLRGYTF
>-|TRBV7-6|TRBJ2-7|TRBD1
TGTGCCAGCAGCCCGGGACAGGGGCTCTCCTACGAGCAGTACTTC
CASSPGQGLSYEQYF
>-|TRBV2|TRBJ2-5|-
TGTGCCAGCAGTGAGGGTAGTTTGTTCCAAGAGACCCAGTACTTC
CASSEGSLFQETQYF
>-|TRBV27|TRBJ2-2|-
TGTGCCAGCAGTTTTTCGGGAGCGGGCACCGGGGAGCTGTTTTTT
CASSFSGAGTGELFF
>-|TRBV5-1|TRBJ1-1|TRBD1
TGCGCCAGCAGCAGCAGGGGGGACGACACTGAAGCTTTCTTT
CASSSRGDDTEAFF
>-|TRBV5-4|TRBJ1-2|-
TGTGCCAGCAGCTCTTGGACGGTTGTTACCCTCTATGGCTACACCTTC
CASSSWTVVTLYGYTF
>-|TRBV7-2|TRBJ2-5|-
TGTGCCAGCAGGGACAGAATGCAAGAGACCCAGTACTTC
CASRDRMQETQYF
>-|TRBV4-1|TRBJ2-6|TRBD1
TGCGCCAGCAGCCGACAGGGATCTGGGGCCAACGTCCTGACTTTC
CASSRQGSGANVLTF
>-|TRBV30|TRBJ1-2|TRBD1
TGTGCCTGGAGCCCACCGGACAGGCAGCATGGCTACACCTTC
CAWSPPDRQHGYTF
>-|TRBV6-5|TRBJ1-2|TRBD1
TGTGCCAGCAGGCCCACCGGGACAGCCTATGGCTACACCTTC
CASRPTGTAYGYTF
>-|TRBV9|TRBJ1-2|TRBD1
TGTGCCAGCAGCGTAGGACAGGGATCTATGCATGGCTACACCTTC
CASSVGQGSMHGYTF
>-|TRBV7-2|TRBJ2-2|-
TGTGCCAGCAGCTCGTACACCGGGGAGCTGTTTTTT
CASSSYTGELFF
>-|TRBV12-5|TRBJ2-1|TRBD2
TGTGCTAGTGGTTTTGGAACTAGCGGGGCCAGCTCCTACAATGAGCAGTTCTTC
CASGFGTSGASSYNEQFF
>-|TRBV18|TRBJ1-4|-
TGTGCCAGCTCACTAACGACGGGCGGAACTAATGAAAAACTGTTTTTT
CASSLTTGGTNEKLFF
>-|TRBV2|TRBJ1-2|-
TGTGCCAGCAGTGCCTATCCTCCTTATGGCTACACCTTC
CASSAYPPYGYTF
>few|TRBV2|TRBJ1-6|-
TGTGCCAGCAGTGGGGCAGGGGCCCTTTCACCCCTCCACTTT
CASSGAGALSPLHF
>few|TRBV7-3|TRBJ2-5|TRBD2
TGTGCCAGCAGCTTAGGGCTTGCGGCCAGCGGGGGCCAAGAGACCCAGTACTTC
CASSLGLAASGGQETQYF
>-|TRBV19|TRBJ1-4|-
TGTGCCAGTAACGACCTTAATGAAAAACTGTTTTTT
CASNDLNEKLFF
>-|TRBV3-1/TRBV3-2|TRBJ2-3|-
TGTGCCAGCAGCCAAGAAGGCCCAACCCCTCGTGGAGGAGAGTTTTGGGATACGCAGTATTTT
CASSQEGPTPRGGEFWDTQYF
>-|TRBV5-1|TRBJ2-3|-
TGCGCCAGCAGCTACTGGGACGGAGCCACAGATACGCAGTATTTT
CASSYWDGATDTQYF
>-|TRBV6-5|TRBJ1-2|-
TGTGCCAGCAGTTACTACGCAGGCTCACCTAACTATGGCTACACCTTC
CASSYYAGSPNYGYTF
>-|TRBV28|TRBJ1-2|-
TGTGCCAGCAGTTTCACGGGGGAAAGAAGGTCGGGCTACACCTTC
CASSFTGERRSGYTF
>-|TRBV10-3|TRBJ2-7|TRBD1
TGTGCCATCAGAAACGGGACAGGCCCCTACGAGCAGTACTTC
CAIRNGTGPYEQYF
>-|TRBV5-1|TRBJ2-7|-
TGCGCCAGCAGCCTAAACGATGGTAGAGGACAGACGAGGCAGCAGTACTTC
CASSLNDGRGQTRQQYF
>-|TRBV5-6|TRBJ1-2|-
TGTGCCAGCAGCCCGGGACGGAAATTTCTCTATGGCTACACCTTC
CASSPGRKFLYGYTF
>-|TRBV7-2|TRBJ1-5|TRBD1
TGTGCCAGCAGCTTAGGGGGGGACAGGGTTCAGCCCCAGCATTTT
CASSLGGDRVQPQHF
>-|TRBV6-5|TRBJ2-6|-
TGTGCCAGCAAGGGAGGCGCGGAGACCAACGTCCTGACTTTC
CASKGGAETNVLTF
>-|TRBV29-1|TRBJ2-2|TRBD2
TGCAGCGTGCGCCCCGGGACTACCATCGGGGAGCTGTTTTTT
CSVRPGTTIGELFF
>-|TRBV9|TRBJ1-2|-
TGTGCCAGCAGGTTCGACTTTCAGGGGATATATGGCTACACCTTC
CASRFDFQGIYGYTF
>-|TRBV5-5|TRBJ1-1|-
TGTGCCAGCAGCTTGACTGGGACTGAAGCTTTCTTT
CASSLTGTEAFF
>-|TRBV12-5|TRBJ1-3|-
TGTGCTAGTGGGGGGGGTCCGAGAAACACCATATATTTT
CASGGGPRNTIYF
>-|TRBV21-1|TRBJ2-7|-
TGTGCCAGCAGCAAAGCAGCCTTAGGGACAGCCTCCTACGAGCAGTACTTC
CASSKAALGTASYEQYF
>-|TRBV6-5|TRBJ2-7|-
TGTGCCAGCAGTTTAACCGGCCTATACTCCTACGAGCAGTACTTC
CASSLTGLYSYEQYF
>-|TRBV18|TRBJ1-4|-
TGTGCCAGCTCACCAGTCAGGTCGAATGAAAAACTGTTTTTT
CASSPVRSNEKLFF
>once|TRBV6-5|TRBJ2-7|TRBD2
TGTGCCAGCAAGACTAGCGGGGACCCCTACGAGCAGTACTTC
CASKTSGDPYEQYF
>once|TRBV3-1/TRBV3-2|TRBJ1-2|-
TGTGCCAGCAGCCGGGTCGGACAGAACCTCTATGGCTACACCTTC
CASSRVGQNLYGYTF
>-|TRBV4-1|TRBJ2-1|-
TGCGCCAGCAGACCTACAGGGAGCTCCTACAATGAGCAGTTCTTC
CASRPTGSSYNEQFF
>-|TRBV10-3|TRBJ2-3|-
TGTGCCATCAGTGAGACGGAGCCTAGCACAGATACGCAGTATTTT
CAISETEPSTDTQYF